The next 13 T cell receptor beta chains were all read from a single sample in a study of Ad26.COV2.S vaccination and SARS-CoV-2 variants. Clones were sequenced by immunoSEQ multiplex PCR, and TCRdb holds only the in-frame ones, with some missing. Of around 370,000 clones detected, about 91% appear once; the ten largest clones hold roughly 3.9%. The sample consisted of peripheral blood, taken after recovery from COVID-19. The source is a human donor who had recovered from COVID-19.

The CDR3 sequence is CAWPPGKGNTIYF. The CDR3 nucleotides are TGTGCCTGGCCCCCCGGGAAAGGAAACACCATATATTTT. V and J are TRBV30 and TRBJ1-3; the D is unclear. CDR3 size: 13 residues. Trimming pared 5 bases from V and 4 bases from J, leaving 12 bases between. Per germline, CDR1 GTSNPN and CDR2 SVGIG (reference sequence).

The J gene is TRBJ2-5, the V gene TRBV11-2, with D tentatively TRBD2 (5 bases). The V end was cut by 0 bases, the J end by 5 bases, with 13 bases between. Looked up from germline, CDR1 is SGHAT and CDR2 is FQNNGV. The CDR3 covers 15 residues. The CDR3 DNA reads TGTGCCAGCAGCTTAGACGGGGTTGCTGGGGAGACCCAGTACTTC. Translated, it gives CASSLDGVAGETQYF.

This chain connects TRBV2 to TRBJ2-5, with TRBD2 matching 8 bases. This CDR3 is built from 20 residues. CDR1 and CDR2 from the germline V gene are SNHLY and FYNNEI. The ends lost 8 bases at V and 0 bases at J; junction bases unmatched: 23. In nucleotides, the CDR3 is TGTGCCAGCGCCCCCCCTGCGGCGGGGGGCCGAACCACTCACCAAGAGACCCAGTACTTC. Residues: CASAPPAAGGRTTHQETQYF.

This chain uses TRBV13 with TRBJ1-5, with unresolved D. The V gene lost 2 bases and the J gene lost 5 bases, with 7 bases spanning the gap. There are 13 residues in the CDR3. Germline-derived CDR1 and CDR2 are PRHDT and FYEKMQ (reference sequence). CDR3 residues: CASSLSRYQPQHF. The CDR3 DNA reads TGTGCCAGCAGCTTATCCCGGTATCAGCCCCAGCATTTT.

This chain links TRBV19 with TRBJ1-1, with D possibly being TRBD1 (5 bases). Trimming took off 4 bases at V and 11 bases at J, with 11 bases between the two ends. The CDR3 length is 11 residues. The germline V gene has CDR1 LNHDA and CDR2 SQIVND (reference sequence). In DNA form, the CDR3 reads TGTGCCAGTAGTACAGGCAGGGCGGCTTTCTTT. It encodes CASSTGRAAFF.

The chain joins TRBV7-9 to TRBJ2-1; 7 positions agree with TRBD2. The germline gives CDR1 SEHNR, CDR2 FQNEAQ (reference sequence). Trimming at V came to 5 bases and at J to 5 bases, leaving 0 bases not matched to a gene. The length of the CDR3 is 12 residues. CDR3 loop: CASSRGDNEQFF. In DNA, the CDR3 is TGTGCCAGCAGCCGGGGGGACAATGAGCAGTTCTTC.

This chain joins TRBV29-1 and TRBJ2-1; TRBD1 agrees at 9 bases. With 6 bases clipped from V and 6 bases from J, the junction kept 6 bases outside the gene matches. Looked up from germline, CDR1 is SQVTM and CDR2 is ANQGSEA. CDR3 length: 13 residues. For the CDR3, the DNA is TGCAGCGTGGGACAGGGAGGAAGCAATGAGCAGTTCTTC. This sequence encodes CSVGQGGSNEQFF.

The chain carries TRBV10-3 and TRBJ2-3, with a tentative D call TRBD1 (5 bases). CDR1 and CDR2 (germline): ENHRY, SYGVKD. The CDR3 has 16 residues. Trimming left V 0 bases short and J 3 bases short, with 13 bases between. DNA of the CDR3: TGTGCCATCAGTGAGTCCCCAGGGCACGGGACAGATACGCAGTATTTT. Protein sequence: CAISESPGHGTDTQYF.

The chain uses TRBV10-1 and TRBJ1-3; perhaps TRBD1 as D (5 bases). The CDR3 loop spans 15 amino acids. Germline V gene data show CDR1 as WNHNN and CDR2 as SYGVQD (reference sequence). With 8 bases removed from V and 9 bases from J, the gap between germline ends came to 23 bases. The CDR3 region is CASGSSLGHYSTIYF. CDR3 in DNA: TGCGCCAGCGGATCCTCACTAGGACATTACAGCACCATATATTTT.

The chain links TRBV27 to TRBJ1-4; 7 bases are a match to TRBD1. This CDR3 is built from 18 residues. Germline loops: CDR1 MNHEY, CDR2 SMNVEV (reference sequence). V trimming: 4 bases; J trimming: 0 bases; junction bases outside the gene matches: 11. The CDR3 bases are TGTGCCAGCAGTTCCACCGACAGGGCCCTTGCAACTAATGAAAAACTGTTTTTT. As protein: CASSSTDRALATNEKLFF.

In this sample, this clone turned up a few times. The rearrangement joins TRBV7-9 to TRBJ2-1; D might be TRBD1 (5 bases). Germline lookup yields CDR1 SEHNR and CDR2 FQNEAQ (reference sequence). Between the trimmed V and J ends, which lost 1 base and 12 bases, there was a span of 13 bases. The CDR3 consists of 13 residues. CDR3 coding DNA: TGTGCCAGCAGCTTAGTTACCCCCCAGGGGCAGTTCTTC. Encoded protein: CASSLVTPQGQFF.

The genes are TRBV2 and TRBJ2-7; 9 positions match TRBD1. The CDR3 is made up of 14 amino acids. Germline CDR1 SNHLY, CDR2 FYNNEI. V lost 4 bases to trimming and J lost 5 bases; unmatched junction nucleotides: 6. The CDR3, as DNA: TGTGCCAGCAGTGTCACCGGGACAGGGAACGAGCAGTACTTC. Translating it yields CASSVTGTGNEQYF.

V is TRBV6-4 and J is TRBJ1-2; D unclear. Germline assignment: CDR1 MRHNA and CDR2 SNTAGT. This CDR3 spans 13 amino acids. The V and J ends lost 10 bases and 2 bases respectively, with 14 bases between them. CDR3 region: CATPKTSNYGYTF. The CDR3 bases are TGTGCCACCCCGAAGACTTCCAACTATGGCTACACCTTC.